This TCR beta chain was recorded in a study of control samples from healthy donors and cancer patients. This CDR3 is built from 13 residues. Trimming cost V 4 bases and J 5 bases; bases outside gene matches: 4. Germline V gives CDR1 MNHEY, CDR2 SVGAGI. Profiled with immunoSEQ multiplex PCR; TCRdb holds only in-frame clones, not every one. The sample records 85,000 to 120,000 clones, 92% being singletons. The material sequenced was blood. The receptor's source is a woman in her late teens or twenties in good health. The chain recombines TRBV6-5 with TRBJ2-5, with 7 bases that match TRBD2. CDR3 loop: CASSFGLDETQYF. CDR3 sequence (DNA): TGTGCCAGCAGTTTCGGACTAGATGAGACCCAGTACTTC.